These 22 T cell receptor beta chains originate from one sample sequenced in a study of T-cell reconstitution after alpha-beta-depleted transplantation in children. Using unique molecular identifiers, the investigators prepared the TCRbeta library. Via MiXCR, TCRdb re-called the PCR reads, giving one row per CDR3 protein. The sample consists of about 610,000 distinct CDR3 sequences, roughly a tenth of them appearing once. Sequencing was performed on PBMCs from the stem cell graft donor, taken from the stem cell graft. Every receptor here comes from a human donor who donated a stem cell graft to a child with acute myeloid leukemia.

This clonotype came up many times. The chain has TRBV10-3 and TRBJ1-1; D may be TRBD1 (5 bases). V lost 7 bases and J 0 bases, leaving 9 bases between the germline ends. CDR3 length: 13 residues. Germline CDR1 and CDR2: ENHRY and SYGVKD. CDR3 residues: CAINQQVNTEAFF. The CDR3 region has the DNA TGTGCCATCAACCAACAGGTGAACACTGAAGCTTTCTTT.

The genes are TRBV5-1 and TRBJ2-5, with D possibly called TRBD1 or TRBD2 (5 bases each). The CDR3 runs 14 residues. CDR1 SGHRS and CDR2 YFSETQ come from the germline V gene. V lost 4 bases to trimming and J lost 3 bases, with 13 bases between them. CDR3 protein: CASSRSGTKETQYF. CDR3 DNA: TGCGCCAGCAGCCGCTCCGGGACGAAAGAGACCCAGTACTTC.

The V call is TRBV29-1, the J call TRBJ2-7; 7 positions agree with TRBD1. The CDR3 loop spans 13 amino acids. V gave up 7 bases and J gave up 3 bases; unmatched junction bases: 9. Germline CDR1 SQVTM, CDR2 ANQGSEA. The CDR3: CSAETGTVYEQYF. The DNA of the CDR3 is TGCAGCGCTGAGACCGGGACAGTCTACGAGCAGTACTTC.

This clonotype turned up a few times. The chain couples TRBV15 to TRBJ2-3, with 9 bases lining up with TRBD1. V gave up 0 bases and J gave up 3 bases; unmatched junction bases: 7. Germline CDR1 LNHNV, CDR2 YYDKDF (reference sequence). The CDR3 is 17 residues long. This CDR3 is CATSRDPQGAKTDTQYF. The CDR3 DNA is TGTGCCACCAGCAGAGATCCACAGGGGGCGAAAACAGATACGCAGTATTTT.

This clonotype has only a few counts. The chain carries TRBV28 and TRBJ2-3, with D possibly being TRBD2 (7 bases). The CDR3 is 14 amino acids. The germline gives CDR1 MDHEN, CDR2 SYDVKM. Trimming took 6 bases from V and 8 from J, leaving 18 bases between them. The CDR3 DNA sequence: TGTGCCAGCAGCTTACAGGGAGGGAGGGGTACGCAGTATTTT. This gives the protein CASSLQGGRGTQYF.

This clonotype appeared many times. The rearrangement uses TRBV11-2 and TRBJ2-3, with TRBD2 identical over 8 bases. The V gene's germline CDR1 is SGHAT and CDR2 FQNNGV. This CDR3 comprises 17 residues. V shed 2 bases and J 3 bases; nucleotides not matched to a gene: 10. The CDR3 is CASSLSTSGGLTDTQYF. CDR3 DNA: TGTGCCAGCAGCTTAAGTACTAGCGGAGGTCTTACAGATACGCAGTATTTT.

This clonotype has only a few counts. The junction departs from the called germline gene at one end, perhaps through a read error. This chain links TRBV7-7 with TRBJ2-4, with 7 bases fitting TRBD2. CDR3 length: 16 residues. CDR1 is SSHAT and CDR2 is FNYEAQ in the germline V gene (reference sequence). Here the CDR3 DNA reads TGTGCTAGCAGTGTTCCAGGGAGGGTGGCCAAAAACATTCAGTACTTC. Residues: CASSVPGRVAKNIQYF.

The chain employs TRBV5-1 and TRBJ2-3; D is perhaps TRBD1 or TRBD2 (5 bases each). The CDR3 totals 15 residues. The V end was cut by 5 bases, the J end by 2 bases, with 15 bases between. In germline, CDR1 is SGHRS, CDR2 YFSETQ. Here the CDR3 reads CASRRGDPLTDTQYF. For the CDR3, the DNA is TGCGCCAGCAGACGTGGGGACCCCCTCACAGATACGCAGTATTTT.

This clonotype has at least ten counts. The chain employs TRBV5-1 and TRBJ2-3, with 12 bases matching TRBD2. The V and J ends lost 0 bases and 7 bases, in that order; junction bases with no gene match: 3. Germline V gene sequence: CDR1 SGHRS, CDR2 YFSETQ. The CDR3 covers 15 residues. The CDR3: CASSLALAGGNTQYF. CDR3 coding DNA: TGCGCCAGCAGCTTGGCACTAGCGGGAGGAAATACGCAGTATTTT.

This clonotype was observed at least ten times. This chain uses TRBV6-1 with TRBJ2-1; maybe TRBD2 (6 bases). The V end lost 7 bases, the J end lost 8 bases, and 18 bases lay between the germline ends. Per germline, CDR1 MNHNS and CDR2 SASEGT. The CDR3 runs 14 residues. CDR3 DNA: TGTGCCAGCAAATTCCAGGGACTTTTGGATGAGCAGTTCTTC. This codes for CASKFQGLLDEQFF.

This clonotype came up a few times. The V and J genes are TRBV29-1 and TRBJ2-5; no clear D. The CDR3 is 12 residues long. V shed 5 bases and J shed 4 bases, with 11 bases lying between them. The V gene's germline CDR1 is SQVTM and CDR2 ANQGSEA. This CDR3 reads CSVLRDLETQYF. DNA for the CDR3: TGCAGCGTTCTGAGAGACTTAGAGACCCAGTACTTC.

The chain employs TRBV3-1 and TRBJ2-2, with a tentative D call TRBD1 (5 bases). V was pared by 0 bases and J by 3 bases, with 11 bases between. The germline V gene encodes CDR1 LGHDT and CDR2 YNNKEL (reference sequence). The CDR3 spans 16 residues. CDR3 in DNA: TGTGCCAGCAGCCAAGAGAAAGGGGTAGACACCGGGGAGCTGTTTTTT. It yields the protein CASSQEKGVDTGELFF.

This clonotype was observed a handful of times. The chain employs TRBV7-2 and TRBJ2-7; 12 positions agree with TRBD2. The CDR3 is 16 amino acids. The ends lost 5 bases at V and 0 bases at J; junction bases unmatched: 5. CDR1 and CDR2 from the germline V gene are SGHTA and FQGNSA. CDR3 sequence reads: CASSHLTSGSSYEQYF. CDR3 nucleotides: TGTGCCAGCAGCCATCTGACTAGCGGGAGCTCCTACGAGCAGTACTTC.

This clonotype was found a few times. The V and J genes are TRBV20-1 and TRBJ1-1; no firm D call. The germline V gene has CDR1 DFQATT and CDR2 SNEGSKA (reference sequence). The CDR3 runs to 14 residues. V dropped 6 bases and J dropped 2 bases, with 16 bases sitting between them. The chain's CDR3 is CSAPRLTGNTEAFF. The CDR3 bases are TGCAGTGCCCCGAGGTTAACTGGAAACACTGAAGCTTTCTTT.

The chain couples TRBV28 to TRBJ2-3; the match to TRBD2 covers 14 bases. The CDR3 totals 19 residues. Looked up from germline, CDR1 is MDHEN and CDR2 is SYDVKM. The V and J ends lost 0 bases and 6 bases, in that order; junction bases with no gene match: 11. The CDR3 sequence: CASSLWVGGLAGARDTQYF. CDR3 coding DNA: TGTGCCAGCAGTTTATGGGTTGGGGGACTAGCGGGAGCTCGGGATACGCAGTATTTT.

This clonotype was counted at least ten times. The chain carries TRBV7-2 and TRBJ1-5, with 7 positions matching TRBD1. CDR3 size: 13 residues. Germline loops: CDR1 SGHTA, CDR2 FQGNSA. The J segment lost 6 bases and the V segment lost 5 bases, leaving 4 bases of the junction unmatched. CDR3 DNA: TGTGCCAGCAGCGTCAGGGGGGGTCAGCCCCAGCATTTT. Translated: CASSVRGGQPQHF.

The gene calls are TRBV6-1 and TRBJ2-7, with a tentative D call TRBD1 (5 bases). The CDR3 has 16 amino acids. Trimming removed 2 bases from V and 0 bases from J, with 14 bases in between. Germline lookup yields CDR1 MNHNS and CDR2 SASEGT. CDR3 nucleotides: TGTGCCAGCAGTGAAATCCGGCGGACACCCTCCTACGAGCAGTACTTC. Translated, it gives CASSEIRRTPSYEQYF.

The chain has TRBV7-8 and TRBJ2-7; D is unresolved. Between the trimmed V and J ends, which lost 1 base and 3 bases, there was a span of 10 bases. The CDR3 totals 14 residues. Germline V gene sequence: CDR1 SGHVS, CDR2 FQNEAQ. CDR3 DNA sequence: TGTGCCAGCAGCTTAGGGACGGCCGGCTACGAGCAGTACTTC. It encodes CASSLGTAGYEQYF.

The chain uses TRBV7-8 and TRBJ1-5; D ambiguous. Trimming took 1 base from V and 4 from J, leaving 8 bases between them. The CDR3 has 14 amino acids. Germline V CDR1 and CDR2: SGHVS, FQNEAQ. The CDR3 DNA sequence: TGTGCCAGCAGCTTAGGAGCAGAGAATCAGCCCCAGCATTTT. It codes for CASSLGAENQPQHF.

At least ten counts were recorded for this clonotype. The rearrangement joins TRBV5-1 to TRBJ1-5; a weak D match, TRBD1 (5 bases). The V end lost 4 bases, the J end lost 3 bases, and 29 bases lay between the germline ends. Germline lookup yields CDR1 SGHRS and CDR2 YFSETQ. The CDR3 has 20 residues. CDR3 DNA: TGCGCCAGCAGCCCAGGTCTGGGGGATCCTCCCTTGGCATCCAATCAGCCCCAGCATTTT. Translating gives CASSPGLGDPPLASNQPQHF.

The rearrangement uses TRBV20-1 and TRBJ2-5, with 8 bases lining up with TRBD2. Germline CDR1 and CDR2: DFQATT and SNEGSKA (reference sequence). CDR3 length: 16 residues. With 4 bases clipped from V and 5 bases from J, the junction kept 15 bases outside the gene matches. This CDR3 is CSAMWLFGTSHETQYF. CDR3 DNA sequence: TGCAGTGCTATGTGGCTTTTCGGGACTAGTCACGAGACCCAGTACTTC.

V and J are TRBV6-1 and TRBJ2-4, with D tentatively TRBD2 (6 bases). V gave up 4 bases and J gave up 9 bases, with 16 bases separating them. The CDR3 contains 14 residues. Germline V gene sequence: CDR1 MNHNS, CDR2 SASEGT. The CDR3 DNA is TGTGCCAGCAGTGGGGGACTTACGGCCGGCATTCAGTACTTC. Translation: CASSGGLTAGIQYF.